The subject of this entry is one TCR beta chain. The CDR3 consists of 14 residues. Germline V lookup: CDR1 SEHNR, CDR2 FQNEAQ (reference sequence). With 0 bases removed from V and 3 bases from J, the gap between germline ends came to 6 bases. This sample was included in a study of blood T cell repertoires in COVID-19. The repertoire was sequenced with immunoSEQ multiplex PCR; TCRdb's copy has only in-frame clones and lacks some. Here the sample spans over 150,000 clones, more than 80% being singletons. This chain uses TRBV7-9 with TRBJ2-1; D unresolved. The receptor was isolated from a man aged 40-55 years who had recovered from COVID-19. The specimen was PBMCs or T cells enriched from blood (not recorded which). The DNA of the CDR3 is TGTGCCAGCAGCTTAGCTTCCCTCTACAATGAGCAGTTCTTC. Its translation is CASSLASLYNEQFF.